This T cell receptor beta chain was sequenced for a study of cytomegalovirus exposure and HLA in healthy donors (dated by TCRdb to 2016 to 2017). With respect to the entire study: In an earlier analysis of 587 of the donors, roughly 300 Gb of sequence data and 117 million unique TCR beta sequences from some 170 million T cells were reported. An early release covering approximately 600 HLA-typed donors comprised roughly 300 gigabases of sequencing data and roughly 86 million unique TCR sequences. The genetic ancestry cluster associated with self-reported Caucasian donors included 81% of the roughly 400 genotyped donors. The aim of the study was to test whether cataloging public T cell receptors could identify signatures of past pathogen exposure. The study used immunosequencing to profile the T cell repertoires of 600 to 850 subjects and linked those repertoires to cytomegalovirus serostatus. Along with the approximately 650-subject first cohort, a separate validation cohort of about 110 different subjects was used. To predict cytomegalovirus infection status, the study combined high-throughput TCR immunosequencing, statistical association of individual TCRs with disease status, and machine learning. A later analysis re-examined previously published TCR beta repertoires from about 700 donors and added high-resolution HLA genotyping to investigate patterns of TCR occurrence. Rather than drawing on any new phenotypic data, the later analysis identified candidate immune exposures from TCR beta sequences and the way those sequences occurred across donors. To decide whether each TCR beta V gene segment behaved as functional or pseudogenic, an earlier analysis of some 570 of the donors relied on high-throughput TCR beta sequencing. Donor age, sex, ethnicity and CMV serostatus were compiled alongside the repertoire data. A later genetic analysis used genome-wide SNP genotypes for about 65% of the roughly 670 donors, treating that subset as a discovery cohort. All discovery cohort repertoires had been generated on a single sequencing platform. Class I and class II HLA loci were covered by the typing at four-digit resolution. The number of donors typed differed by locus, with roughly 620-630 for A, B, C, DRB1 and DQB1, around 500 for DQA1, 606 for DPA1, and under 490 for DPB1. About five DR-DQ haplotypes were handled as single units for association and clustering, since linkage in the cohort was strong. Across 300 to 500 genotyped donors of the cohort, an average of about 240,000 unique TCR beta nucleotide sequences per donor were sequenced, and roughly 20% of those sequences were non-productive. Findings and caveats that apply to the study as a whole: The classifier was reported to diagnose cytomegalovirus status with high specificity and sensitivity in both the original cohort and the validation cohort. According to a later analysis, parvovirus B19, influenza, CMV and Epstein-Barr virus appeared linked to several top co-occurrence clusters. A cluster of highly shared sequence variants was judged likely to represent a technical artifact of the sequencing pipeline. Because counts were too low, 15 or so rarely observed V segments, including chromosome 9 orphons, were excluded from the earlier analysis of some 590 of the donors. A few of the identified cytomegalovirus-associated TCR beta chains were confirmed in vitro to be specific for cytomegalovirus antigens. Most TCR sequences were seen in very few donors, while some public TCRs were found in many individuals. The authors suggested that the approach could potentially be extended to other disease states and immunological phenotypes. Because some donors lacked HLA typing at each locus, the association tests relied only on the typed subset. A further reported finding was that TCR beta sequences accurately predicted the HLA-A and HLA-B alleles for most subjects in the first cohort. Compared with the approximately 670-donor mean, donors in an Asian-associated ancestry cluster had fewer N-insertions in productive TCRs, according to a later genetic analysis. In a later analysis, around 17,000 TCR beta sequences were associated with specific HLA alleles at a false discovery rate of 0.05. Some IMGT-functional V segments, including TRBV6-2 and TRBV6-3, could not be told apart with the 87-base-pair reads, so those segments were excluded. The only immune exposure information available for the cohort was CMV serostatus. Correlated functional status among segregating V segments might reflect linkage disequilibrium, but an unknown experimental factor could not be ruled out. A later analysis found that TCR association rates varied across HLA loci, with DRB1 alleles showing the most associated TCRs and HLA-C alleles the fewest. Most CMV-associated TCR beta chains appeared to be HLA-restricted in a later analysis, and the HLA associations seemed to be driven largely by CMV exposure. A later genetic analysis associated a missense DCLRE1C variant with V-gene and J-gene trimming of TCR beta chains, and an independent cohort replicated the association. When HLA alleles, especially DR and DQ, strongly co-occurred, attributing TCR associations to individual alleles was difficult. In the study, roughly 160 TCR beta chains were listed as associated with cytomegalovirus. Only TCR beta chains were sequenced in this cohort, and the absence of alpha or paired-chain data limited detectable features. In an earlier analysis of roughly 500 of the donors, most TCR beta V segments appeared in productive rearrangements about 87% or about 30% of the time, broadly matching IMGT annotations. Compared with equally common non-associated chains, HLA-associated TCR beta chains in a later analysis were more clonally expanded and had lower generation probabilities. Presence/absence analyses assumed roughly uniform sequencing depth across donors, an assumption that may not hold.

Libraries were built with the immunoSEQ multiplex PCR assay. For the multiplex PCR, a mixture combining 60 forward primers for TCR Vbeta segments and 13 reverse primers for TCR Jbeta segments was used. A multiplex PCR assay on genomic DNA amplified the CDR3 region of rearranged TCR beta genes. Amplified TCR beta libraries were sequenced as 87-base-pair reads on the Illumina HiSeq System. Per the source publication's procedure: A later analysis counted approximately 76 million unique TCR beta chains across the 666 repertoires, and some 12 million of these chains were shared by at least two donors. Raw reads were error-corrected and collapsed into unique sequences by a nearest-neighbor algorithm in which closely related sequences were merged to remove PCR and sequencing errors. Alignment of CDR3 sequences to IMGT reference sequences was used to assign V, D and J gene segments. For a sequence to be retained, a match of at least six nucleotides to both a V gene segment and a J gene segment was required. A rearrangement counted as productive if the CDR3 had no stop codons and remained in frame with V and J, and every other rearrangement counted as non-productive. CDR3 was defined by IMGT convention, running from the second conserved V-encoded cysteine to the conserved J-encoded phenylalanine. The earlier analysis of more than 450 of the donors excluded sequences that lacked an unambiguous match to a single V gene segment. In an earlier analysis of 587 of the donors, a V segment was called functional when productive rearrangements were above 56.7%, and segregating when the standard deviation between donors exceeded 5%. A statistical classification framework was built for diagnosing cytomegalovirus status from the catalog of TCR beta chain sequences. In a later analysis, TCR nucleotide sequences were compared against IMGT/GENE-DB human TR gene sequences so that V and J genes could be assigned. The TCRdist pipeline was used in a later analysis to assign CDR3 sequences and most-parsimonious VDJ recombination scenarios. In a later analysis, each TCR beta chain was defined by its CDR3 amino acid sequence together with its V-gene family, and reads lacking a unique V-gene family were excluded. As a way to deal with suspected cross-contamination and a sequencing artifact, a later analysis dropped 450 to 600 nucleotide sequences that were highly shared and had low generation probability. In a later analysis, a clonal expansion index was calculated for each public chain from normalized within-repertoire ranks of inferred template counts. In a later analysis, generation probabilities were computed using a VDJ recombination model fitted to out-of-frame rearrangements, and the results were checked against IGoR. A later analysis scored TCR-TCR, TCR-HLA and TCR-CMV co-occurrence with hypergeometric tests, applying a repertoire-size bias correction to TCR pairs. False discovery rates were estimated in a later analysis by permuting HLA or CMV assignments 20 times. In a later analysis, co-occurring TCRs were grouped using DBSCAN, and TCRdist sequence similarity was added for clustering within HLA-allele-positive subsets. Repertoires with fewer than 30,000 or more than 120,000 public chains were left out of co-occurrence clustering, as were five repertoires with anomalous nucleotide sharing. What TCRdb holds here is the immuneACCESS table cut down to in-frame rearrangements. Part of the clones is not present; checked against another copy, under half of the missing clones reflect an unresolved V gene, and the others are unexplained. The V and J calls and clone size come from that table; D and trimming were worked out from the DNA. The sample contains tens of thousands of clones, 44% of them found a single time. Roughly 1.9% of the sample lies in the top ten.

In total, roughly 670 healthy bone marrow donors made up the cohort. At the time of sampling, every cohort member was nominally healthy, though immune exposures that went unrecorded were likely present. The donor was CMV seronegative and belonged to the group of 352 seronegative cohort members. Every donor gave a peripheral blood sample, and the peripheral blood mononuclear cells from that sample were used for TCR beta sequencing. The Qiagen DNeasy Blood Extraction Kit was used to extract genomic DNA from the blood cell samples. The sample holds a few counts of this clone. The specificity of this receptor is unknown. Nothing much larger sits one base from this clone, and base qualities are not available. The germline V gene provides CDR1 SGHRS and CDR2 YFSETQ. A distance of 14 bases separates the germline ends of V and J, which lose 0 bases and 5 bases respectively. From the cysteine up to the phenylalanine, the CDR3 has a length of 16 residues. Just CDR3 DNA is preserved here, 48 bases in frame from base 1.

The sequenced sample consisted of PBMCs. This TCR derives from a woman aged 45-59 years in good health and CMV-seronegative. The V gene is TRBV5-1 and the J gene is TRBJ2-2; the D gene is possibly TRBD1, with 5 bases matching. The bases are TGCGCCAGCAGCTTGGAACCGACAGATAGGACCGGGGAGCTGTTTTTT. The encoded protein is CASSLEPTDRTGELFF. With the rest looked up from the reference TRBV5-1 and TRBJ2-2 genes rather than sequenced, the full variable domain is KAGVTQTPRYLIKTRGQQVTLSCSPISGHRSVSWYQQTPGQGLQFLFEYFSETQRNKGNFPGRFSGRQFSNSRSEMNVSTLELGDSALYLCASSLEPTDRTGELFFGEGSRLTVL.